One sample yielded the 14 T cell receptor beta chains listed below, sequenced in a study of CD8+CD57+ T cells in acquired aplastic anemia (dated by TCRdb to 2016 to 2019). Sequencing was performed on an Illumina HiSeq 2000. Genomic DNA served as template for TCR beta VDJ combination and CDR3 sequence profiling. TCRdb trimmed public reads at Q25 via fastp, called clones via MiXCR and kept in-frame beta chains. Duplicate CDR3 protein sequences are folded into a single record with the most common DNA and genes. A total of a few hundred thousand distinct CDR3 sequences appear in this sample, over 60% of them only once. Clones ranked in the top ten supply about 29% of the sample. Sequences were obtained from sorted CD4+, CD8+, or CD8+CD57+ T cells (not recorded which) from PBMCs. The receptors here all came from a human donor in good health.

The rearrangement links TRBV19 to TRBJ1-1, with a weak D call TRBD1 (5 bases). The V gene's germline CDR1 is LNHDA and CDR2 SQIVND (reference sequence). V lost 3 bases and J 0 bases, leaving 8 bases between the germline ends. The CDR3 loop spans 14 amino acids. The CDR3 spells CASSMGHLNTEAFF. DNA for the CDR3: TGTGCCAGTAGTATGGGGCATTTGAACACTGAAGCTTTCTTT.

This chain links TRBV10-3 with TRBJ1-2; no firm D call. CDR1 is ENHRY, CDR2 SYGVKD, per germline. V shed 2 bases and J shed 4 bases, with 11 bases lying between them. This CDR3 region has 14 residues. The CDR3, as DNA: TGTGCCATCAGTGAGCCTGGACGGACCTATGGCTACACCTTC. Residues: CAISEPGRTYGYTF.

This clonotype has just one count. V usage is TRBV4-2 and J usage is TRBJ2-5; the match to TRBD1 covers 7 bases. The CDR3 has 17 amino acids. The J segment lost 5 bases and the V segment lost 5 bases, leaving 17 bases of the junction unmatched. Germline CDR1 reads LGHNA; CDR2 reads YNFKEQ. CDR3 residues: CASSLRTGPGLRETQYF. The CDR3, as DNA: TGTGCCAGCAGCTTACGGACAGGCCCGGGGTTAAGGGAGACCCAGTACTTC.

This chain uses TRBV2 with TRBJ2-7, with D maybe TRBD2 (7 bases). The V end lost 8 bases, the J end lost 4 bases, and 21 bases lay between the germline ends. Germline V gene lookup returns CDR1 SNHLY and CDR2 FYNNEI. CDR3 size: 15 residues. The CDR3 loop is CASGGDIRDVYEQYF. The CDR3 DNA reads TGTGCCAGCGGGGGGGACATCCGAGACGTATACGAGCAGTACTTC.

The J gene is TRBJ2-2, the V gene TRBV20-1; TRBD2 agrees at 9 bases. Looked up from germline, CDR1 is DFQATT and CDR2 is SNEGSKA (reference sequence). V shed 6 bases, J shed 0 bases, and the junction held 8 bases outside the gene matches. The CDR3 sequence is 16 residues long. The CDR3 sequence is CSAPRLAASNTGELFF. The CDR3 nucleotides read TGCAGTGCACCCCGACTAGCGGCCTCGAACACCGGGGAGCTGTTTTTT.

This sequence joins TRBV15 and TRBJ2-5, with TRBD1 matching over 7 bases. The ends lost 6 bases at V and 7 bases at J; junction bases unmatched: 11. CDR3 length equals 14 residues. Germline-derived CDR1 and CDR2 are LNHNV and YYDKDF (reference sequence). The CDR3 nucleotides are TGTGCCACCAGTCCTGACAGGGTATCTGGGACCCAGTACTTC. Its protein is CATSPDRVSGTQYF.

The chain joins TRBV20-1 to TRBJ1-6; D is possibly TRBD1 (6 bases). V was clipped by 7 bases and J by 9 bases, with 16 bases between them. This CDR3 comprises 13 residues. Germline CDR1 DFQATT, CDR2 SNEGSKA (reference sequence). CDR3 sequence: CSVESGGGSPLHF. The CDR3 nucleotides are TGCAGTGTTGAAAGTGGGGGCGGTTCACCCCTCCACTTT.

Only one count was recorded for this clonotype. The chain recombines TRBV9 with TRBJ2-2; 8 bases map to TRBD2. From germline, CDR1 is SGDLS and CDR2 YYNGEE. Germline trimming cut 0 bases from V and 6 bases from J; bases unmatched to any gene: 7. The CDR3 is 16 amino acids. The CDR3 DNA follows: TGTGCCAGCAGCGTAGAGGGCGGGGGGTCGGCCGGGGAGCTGTTTTTT. Amino acid sequence: CASSVEGGGSAGELFF.

The chain recombines TRBV20-1 with TRBJ2-5; 13 bases align to TRBD2. V shed 6 bases, J shed 12 bases, and the junction held 16 bases outside the gene matches. Germline V lookup: CDR1 DFQATT, CDR2 SNEGSKA (reference sequence). This CDR3 is 15 amino acids long. In nucleotides, the CDR3 is TGCAGTGCGCCAAAACCCGGGACTAGCGGGGCGGCGGAGTACTTC. Protein: CSAPKPGTSGAAEYF.

There are many counts of this clonotype. The CDR3 nucleotides read TGCAGTGCTAGGGGCGGCGGTGACAGCTTCACTGAAGCTTTCTTT. The encoded protein is CSARGGGDSFTEAFF. The chain couples TRBV20-1 to TRBJ1-1; perhaps TRBD1 as D (5 bases). Trimming left V 3 bases short and J 4 bases short, with 18 bases between. Germline V lookup: CDR1 DFQATT, CDR2 SNEGSKA (reference sequence). The CDR3 extends over 15 amino acids.

This sequence joins TRBV5-1 and TRBJ1-4; 10 bases agree with TRBD1. Trimming cost V 4 bases and J 8 bases; bases outside gene matches: 8. The germline CDR1 and CDR2 sequences are SGHRS and YFSETQ. The CDR3 runs 15 residues. The CDR3 DNA is TGCGCCAGCAGCAATCCGACAGGGGGCCAAGAAAAACTGTTTTTT. Translation gives CASSNPTGGQEKLFF.

This clonotype was counted a single time. Relative to the germline gene, one junction end is altered; a read error may explain this. The V gene is TRBV15, the J gene TRBJ2-7; D is uncertain. The CDR3 sequence is 14 residues long. CDR1 and CDR2 (germline): LNHNV, YYDKDF (reference sequence). The DNA of the CDR3 is TGTGCCACCAGCAGTTCACCGAGCTCCTACAAGCAGTACTTC. Its translation: CATSSSPSSYKQYF.

The chain links TRBV6-6 to TRBJ1-6, with D uncertain. V was clipped by 6 bases and J by 4 bases, with 4 bases between them. There are 12 residues in the CDR3. In germline, CDR1 is MNHNY, CDR2 SVGAGI (reference sequence). CDR3 DNA: TGTGCCAGCAGGTTTTATAATTCACCCCTCCACTTT. Protein product: CASRFYNSPLHF.

A note on this clonotype: The junction differs from germline at one of its ends, possibly a read error. V gene TRBV9 combines with J gene TRBJ2-7; 7 nucleotides align to TRBD2. Germline V CDR1 and CDR2: SGDLS, YYNGEE. The CDR3 has 15 residues. The CDR3 DNA sequence: TGTGCCAGCAGCGTAGGGGCTAGCGGTCTCTACGAGCGGTACTTC. Translation: CASSVGASGLYERYF.